One sample yielded the 18 T cell receptor beta chains listed below, sequenced in a study of cytomegalovirus exposure and HLA in healthy donors. Use of 60 Vbeta and 13 Jbeta primers characterized the PCR. Method: immunoSEQ multiplex PCR; TCRdb's copy keeps in-frame clones and lacks some. This sample has about 170,000 clones, with around 73% found just once. Sequencing was carried out using PBMCs. The source is a woman aged 18-29 years in good health and CMV-seropositive.

This clone has only a few counts. The chain uses TRBV9 and TRBJ1-1; TRBD1 aligns across 9 bases. Germline CDR1 is SGDLS and CDR2 is YYNGEE. The CDR3 sequence is 14 residues long. The V segment lost 3 bases and the J segment 11 bases; nucleotides outside the gene matches: 11. In nucleotides, the CDR3 is TGTGCCAGCAGCGGATACAGGGGGCGTGCGGAGGCTTTCTTT. Translating it yields CASSGYRGRAEAFF.

The chain carries TRBV6-5 and TRBJ1-5; D is ambiguous. Germline CDR1 and CDR2: MNHEY and SVGAGI. The CDR3 has 13 residues. Deletions cut 6 bases from V and 6 bases from J, with 12 bases between. CDR3 amino acids: CASSRTGSQPQHF. DNA of the CDR3: TGTGCCAGCAGCCGGACGGGGAGTCAGCCCCAGCATTTT.

The chain employs TRBV29-1 and TRBJ2-3; the D gene is possibly TRBD2 (6 bases). The V gene's germline CDR1 is SQVTM and CDR2 ANQGSEA. The CDR3 is made up of 13 amino acids. The ends were cut back, 3 bases at V and 2 bases at J, with 9 bases in the middle. As DNA, the CDR3 is TGCAGCGTTGACGGGGGAGACACAGATACGCAGTATTTT. Its translation is CSVDGGDTDTQYF.

This rearrangement joins TRBV6-1 to TRBJ1-2, with 7 nucleotides matching TRBD1. In germline, CDR1 is MNHNS, CDR2 SASEGT. V lost 8 bases to trimming and J lost 4 bases; unmatched junction nucleotides: 13. The CDR3 is 15 amino acids. DNA for the CDR3: TGTGCCAGCGCTCCAATGGAGGGGGCTATCTATGGCTACACCTTC. This gives the protein CASAPMEGAIYGYTF.

This rearrangement joins TRBV27 to TRBJ2-2; TRBD2 might be the D (6 bases). This CDR3 spans 14 amino acids. Between the trimmed V and J ends, which lost 7 bases and 3 bases, there was a span of 12 bases. Germline-derived CDR1 and CDR2 are MNHEY and SMNVEV (reference sequence). The CDR3 DNA sequence: TGTGCCAGCAATACGGGGGACTACACCGGGGAGCTGTTTTTT. This gives the protein CASNTGDYTGELFF.

V gene TRBV7-9 combines with J gene TRBJ2-3, with TRBD1 matching 7 bases. Unmatched junction bases numbered 1, after V lost 5 bases and J lost 2 bases. This CDR3 region has 13 residues. CDR1 SEHNR and CDR2 FQNEAQ come from the germline V gene (reference sequence). The CDR3 sequence: CASSGQVTDTQYF. CDR3 sequence (DNA): TGTGCCAGCAGCGGACAGGTCACAGATACGCAGTATTTT.

On this clone itself: Germline is not matched at one junction end, which may reflect a read error. The V and J genes are TRBV2 and TRBJ2-7; 8 bases agree with TRBD2. The CDR3 length is 15 residues. CDR1 SNHLY and CDR2 FYNNEI come from the germline V gene. The chain's CDR3 is CAGRNPGGMTYEQYF. The CDR3 DNA is TGTGCCGGCAGGAACCCGGGGGGGATGACCTACGAGCAGTACTTC.

The CDR3 reads CASGLAGGSSYNEQFF. For the CDR3, the DNA is TGTGCCTCGGGACTAGCGGGGGGGAGCTCCTACAATGAGCAGTTCTTC. V is TRBV7-2 and J is TRBJ2-1; 16 nucleotides line up with TRBD2. The V gene's germline CDR1 is SGHTA and CDR2 FQGNSA. This CDR3 region has 16 residues. Trimming took 11 bases from V and 0 from J; bases not matched to a gene: 4.

This clone has just a few counts. This chain joins TRBV5-1 and TRBJ2-5; 7 bases align to TRBD2. The junction had 8 bases not matched to a gene; V was cut back by 4 bases and J by 5 bases. The CDR3 spans 14 residues. Germline CDR1 is SGHRS and CDR2 is YFSETQ. Here the CDR3 reads CASSPGLGLETQYF. In nucleotides, the CDR3 is TGCGCCAGCAGCCCCGGACTAGGTTTGGAGACCCAGTACTTC.

The J gene is TRBJ2-2, the V gene TRBV7-2, with a possible D match to TRBD1 (7 bases). Germline loops: CDR1 SGHTA, CDR2 FQGNSA. Trimming shortened V by 7 bases and J by 2 bases, and 17 bases separated the two germline ends. This CDR3 has 16 amino acids. The CDR3 here is CASTLQGGYNTGELFF. CDR3 nucleotide sequence: TGTGCCAGCACCCTGCAGGGGGGCTATAACACCGGGGAGCTGTTTTTT.

The V call is TRBV5-6, the J call TRBJ2-7, with 12 bases that match TRBD2. The CDR3 runs 16 residues. Germline V CDR1 and CDR2: SGHDT, YYEEEE. J gave up 4 bases and V 4 bases, and 9 bases lay outside the gene matches. CDR3 in amino acids: CASSNPRTSGDYEQYF. As DNA, the CDR3 is TGTGCCAGCAGCAACCCGAGGACTAGCGGGGATTACGAGCAGTACTTC.

V gene TRBV30 combines with J gene TRBJ1-2, with 8 bases matching TRBD1. CDR1 and CDR2 (germline): GTSNPN, SVGIG (reference sequence). The CDR3 totals 13 residues. The CDR3 coding sequence is TGTGTTTCGGGACAGGCTTTGAGGAATGGCTACACCTTC. It yields the protein CVSGQALRNGYTF.

The count of this clone is one. The genes are TRBV4-1 and TRBJ2-7; possibly TRBD1 for D (6 bases). Germline V CDR1 and CDR2: MGHRA, YSYEKL. V gave up 7 bases and J gave up 6 bases, with 28 bases separating them. The CDR3 is 17 residues long. CDR3 residues: CASTTIGDITRLCEQYF. The CDR3 DNA sequence: TGCGCCAGCACCACCATCGGGGACATAACTCGGCTTTGCGAGCAGTACTTC.

The chain couples TRBV9 to TRBJ2-6; possibly TRBD1 for D (6 bases). The CDR3 is made up of 18 amino acids. The V end was cut by 3 bases, the J end by 6 bases, with 22 bases between. Germline CDR1 reads SGDLS; CDR2 reads YYNGEE. CDR3 in DNA: TGTGCCAGCAGCGACCCACAGGGTCGATTTATAGAGGCCAACGTCCTGACTTTC. Translating gives CASSDPQGRFIEANVLTF.

This chain links TRBV19 with TRBJ2-7; 7 bases align to TRBD1. CDR3 length equals 13 residues. V trimming: 6 bases; J trimming: 6 bases; junction bases outside the gene matches: 8. Germline V gives CDR1 LNHDA, CDR2 SQIVND (reference sequence). The CDR3 loop reads CASRKRQGGEQYF. The DNA of the CDR3 is TGTGCCAGTAGAAAACGACAGGGCGGCGAGCAGTACTTC.

This sequence joins TRBV29-1 and TRBJ1-4; a weak D match, TRBD1 (6 bases). Germline V gives CDR1 SQVTM, CDR2 ANQGSEA. Trimming cost V 7 bases and J 5 bases, with 14 bases left between them. The CDR3 spans 13 residues. The CDR3 nucleotides are TGCAGCGCCGGGGACACTTTGAATGAAAAACTGTTTTTT. Translation gives CSAGDTLNEKLFF.

This chain connects TRBV7-2 to TRBJ1-5; no clear D gene. The CDR3 has 13 residues. From germline, CDR1 is SGHTA and CDR2 FQGNSA. V lost 3 bases and J lost 10, with 13 bases in between. CDR3 DNA sequence: TGTGCCAGCAGCTTTAAGCCTACCGATCCCCAGCATTTT. This translates into CASSFKPTDPQHF. Full variable domain (missing parts from reference TRBV7-2 and TRBJ1-5): GAGVSQSPSNKVTEKGKDVELRCDPISGHTALYWYRQSLGQGLEFLIYFQGNSAPDKSGLPSDRFSAERTGGSVSTLTIQRTQQEDSAVYLCASSFKPTDPQHFGDGTRLSIL.

The rearrangement uses TRBV4-3 and TRBJ1-4, with D perhaps matching TRBD1 (6 bases). The CDR3 extends over 16 amino acids. CDR1 LGHNA and CDR2 YSLEER come from the germline V gene. Trimming took off 0 bases at V and 4 bases at J, with 12 bases between the two ends. The CDR3 bases are TGCGCCAGCAGCCAAGATCCGACAGGTGATAATGAAAAACTGTTTTTT. The encoded protein is CASSQDPTGDNEKLFF.